This is a list of T cell receptor beta chains from one sample in a study of blood T cell repertoires in COVID-19. Generated by immunoSEQ multiplex PCR, the TCRdb table keeps only in-frame clones and is missing some. The data show 85,000 to 110,000 clones, approximately 89% seen once. Sequenced: peripheral blood. The receptors were sampled from a woman aged 80 or older in a cohort sampled during active COVID-19. Both conserved end residues are trimmed from each CDR3. Where a row states a size, it is once, few, many or the class of an expanded clone; other rows omit it.

cdr3_length	clone_size	v_call	cdr3_aa
13	-	TRBV5-4	ASSLTTSSLETQY
13	-	TRBV6-4	ASSDSNRGHTEAF
13	-	TRBV14	ASSPPGTPNTEAF
11	-	TRBV15	ATSSEGGETQY
11	-	TRBV19	ASTDRGTEGYT
11	-	TRBV6-5	ASRPGGPETQY
11	once	TRBV30	ALTVNSGNTIY
14	-	TRBV6-2/TRBV6-3	ASSYGTGGPIDEQF
14	once	TRBV7-3	ASSLPRGTGSNEQF
11	-	TRBV30	AWTRQVHTEAF
11	-	TRBV19	ASSKGDTDTQY
13	-	TRBV12-2	ASRCGLAGSYEQY
13	-	TRBV7-2	ASSFTGNSNQPQH
11	-	TRBV10-1	ASSFDGGFGYT
13	-	TRBV2	ASNVQEAGANVLT
13	-	TRBV28	ASSLPGVVADTQY
13	-	TRBV27	ASSFGAGTPNEQF
14	-	TRBV18	ASSPFWDTYNSPLH
13	-	TRBV5-1	ASSRGQGYQETQY
12	-	TRBV5-1	ASSFAGANEKLF
14	-	TRBV2	ASSGFTRLGEGYGD
10	once	TRBV3-1/TRBV3-2	ASSQAEVATY
12	-	TRBV29-1	SVERGSMNTEAF
14	-	TRBV14	ASSQGGGGRNTEAF
12	-	TRBV19	ASSMGRVRAEAF
12	-	TRBV19	ASSMGGGPYEQY
14	-	TRBV2	ASSGPTLIQAVEQY
12	-	TRBV19	ASSIDSSNQPQH
16	-	TRBV6-2/TRBV6-3	ASSYAASGGLSTDTQY
14	-	TRBV2	ASSQTTGGLNNEQF
13	-	TRBV12-5	ASGLAGTNTGELF
9	-	TRBV2	ASSDIETQY
15	-	TRBV5-4	ASSPRERGRIGDTQY
14	-	TRBV24-1	ATSDWAGGNTDTQY
14	few	TRBV7-9	ASSLGTSGRDYEQY
13	-	TRBV10-3	AIRTTGLTYNEQF
10	-	TRBV30	AWREDTGELF
16	once	TRBV7-2	ASSLRWGLSKPQETQY
13	-	TRBV6-6	ASSRGQGQLNEQF
12	-	TRBV7-9	ASSLTGGYNEQF
12	-	TRBV6-1	ASSELRGNQPQH
13	-	TRBV18	ASSPWPSGANEQF
14	-	TRBV28	ASSLAGQAARSPLH
12	-	TRBV6-2/TRBV6-3	ASSYSQMNTEAF
11	once	TRBV7-9	ASSATGADTQY
13	-	TRBV24-1	ATSDQGLGGGELF
11	-	TRBV19	ASSGQGNTEAF